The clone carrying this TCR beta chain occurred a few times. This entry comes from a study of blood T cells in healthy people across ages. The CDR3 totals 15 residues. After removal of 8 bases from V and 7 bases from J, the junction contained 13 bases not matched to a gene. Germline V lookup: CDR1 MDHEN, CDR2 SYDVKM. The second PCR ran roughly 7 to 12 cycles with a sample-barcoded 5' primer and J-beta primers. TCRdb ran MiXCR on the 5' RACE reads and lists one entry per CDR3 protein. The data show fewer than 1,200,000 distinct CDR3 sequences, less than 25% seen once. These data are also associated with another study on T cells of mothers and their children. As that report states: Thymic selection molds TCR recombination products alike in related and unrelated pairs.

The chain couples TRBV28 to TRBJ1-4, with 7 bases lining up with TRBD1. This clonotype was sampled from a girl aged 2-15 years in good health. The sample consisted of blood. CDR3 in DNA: TGTGCCAGCGCCCCCGGGACAGTATTAGGTGAAAAACTGTTTTTT. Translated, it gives CASAPGTVLGEKLFF.